This T cell receptor (beta chain) was identified during a study of metastatic and nonmetastatic thyroid tumors. Whole-study context: Patients with malignant and benign thyroid disease provided blood and tumor or nodule tissue, whose repertoires were compared.

Nobody among the patients had been given any treatment before thyroid surgery. Study findings and constraints: Patients with malignant thyroid tumors reportedly had significantly higher TCR beta diversity than those with benign nodules, in blood and tumor.

This clone was observed at least ten times. The antigen is unknown. The CDR3 covers 16 residues. The V end lost 0 bases, the J end lost 0 bases, and 9 bases lay between the germline ends. The germline CDR1 and CDR2 sequences are KGHSH and LQKENI. Authors' data handling: For papillary thyroid cancer, a distant-metastasis classifier was constructed from CDR3 differences observed across clinicopathological groups. TCRdb re-processed the PCR reads through MiXCR. The V and J calls shown here were made by TCRdb, not taken from the authors' results. The sample holds about 59,000 clones, 16% seen once. The TCR was taken from a male donor with papillary thyroid cancer or a benign thyroid nodule (not recorded which). Some clones in this sample may be carry-over from other donors' samples. The rearrangement joins TRBV18 to TRBJ2-1, with TRBD2 as a possible D gene (5 bases). Material: blood. The chain's CDR3 is CASSPPGGSSYNEQFF. The CDR3 bases are TGTGCCAGCTCACCACCAGGAGGAAGCTCCTACAATGAGCAGTTCTTC.